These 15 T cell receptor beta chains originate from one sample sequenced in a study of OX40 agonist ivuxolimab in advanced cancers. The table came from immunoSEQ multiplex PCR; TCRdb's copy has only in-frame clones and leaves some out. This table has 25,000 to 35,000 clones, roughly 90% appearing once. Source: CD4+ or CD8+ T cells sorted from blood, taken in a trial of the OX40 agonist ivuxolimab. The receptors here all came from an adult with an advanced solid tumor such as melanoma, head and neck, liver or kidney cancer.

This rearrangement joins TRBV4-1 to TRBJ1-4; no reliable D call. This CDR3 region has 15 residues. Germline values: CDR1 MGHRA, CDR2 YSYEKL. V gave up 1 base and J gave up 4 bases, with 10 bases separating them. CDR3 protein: CASSQGYSNNEKLFF. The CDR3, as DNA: TGCGCCAGCAGCCAAGGGTACAGCAATAATGAAAAACTGTTTTTT.

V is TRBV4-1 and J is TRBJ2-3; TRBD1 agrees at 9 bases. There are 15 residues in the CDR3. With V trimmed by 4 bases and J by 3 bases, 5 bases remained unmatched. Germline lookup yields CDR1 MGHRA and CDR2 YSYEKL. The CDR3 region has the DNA TGCGCCAGCAGCCTCCGGGACAGGGTGACAGATACGCAGTATTTT. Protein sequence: CASSLRDRVTDTQYF.

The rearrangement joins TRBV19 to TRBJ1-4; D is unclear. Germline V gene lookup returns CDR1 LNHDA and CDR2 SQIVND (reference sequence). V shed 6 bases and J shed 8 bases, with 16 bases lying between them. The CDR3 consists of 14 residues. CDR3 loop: CASSISFPQEKLFF. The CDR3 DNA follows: TGTGCCAGTAGCATTAGTTTCCCCCAAGAAAAACTGTTTTTT.

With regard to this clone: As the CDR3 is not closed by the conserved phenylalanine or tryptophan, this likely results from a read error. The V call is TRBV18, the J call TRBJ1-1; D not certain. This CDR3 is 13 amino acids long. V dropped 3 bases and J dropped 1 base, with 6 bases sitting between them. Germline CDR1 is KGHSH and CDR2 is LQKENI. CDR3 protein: CASSPTPNTEAFL. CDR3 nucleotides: TGTGCCAGCTCACCCACCCCGAACACTGAAGCTTTCCTT.

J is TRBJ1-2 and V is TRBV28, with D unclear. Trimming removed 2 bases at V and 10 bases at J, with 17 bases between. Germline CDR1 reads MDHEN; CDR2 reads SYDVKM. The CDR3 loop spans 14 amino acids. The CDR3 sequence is CASSLGQAGSPYTF. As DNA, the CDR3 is TGTGCCAGCAGTTTAGGGCAGGCGGGTTCCCCCTACACCTTC.

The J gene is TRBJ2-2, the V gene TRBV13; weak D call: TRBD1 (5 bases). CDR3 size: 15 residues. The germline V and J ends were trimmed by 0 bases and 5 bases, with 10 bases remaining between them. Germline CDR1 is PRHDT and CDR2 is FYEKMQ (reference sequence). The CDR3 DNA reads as TGTGCCAGCAGCTTAGGGGGGCAGGAGACCGGGGAGCTGTTTTTT. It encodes CASSLGGQETGELFF. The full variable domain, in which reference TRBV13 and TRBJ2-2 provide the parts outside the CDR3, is AAGVIQSPRHLIKEKRETATLKCYPIPRHDTVYWYQQGPGQDPQFLISFYEKMQSDKGSIPDRFSAQQFSDYHSELNMSSLELGDSALYFCASSLGGQETGELFFGEGSRLTVL.

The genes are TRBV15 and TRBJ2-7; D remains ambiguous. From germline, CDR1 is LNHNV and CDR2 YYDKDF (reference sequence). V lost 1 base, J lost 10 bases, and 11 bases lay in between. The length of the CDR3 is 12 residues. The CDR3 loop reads CATSRAGQHQYF. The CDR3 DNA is TGTGCCACCAGCAGAGCCGGGCAGCACCAGTACTTC.

The CDR3 protein is CASSDGGTLYEQYF. The CDR3, as DNA: TGTGCCAGCAGTGATGGAGGGACCCTCTACGAGCAGTACTTC. The V and J genes are TRBV6-1 and TRBJ2-7, with D perhaps TRBD2 (6 bases). In germline, CDR1 is MNHNS, CDR2 SASEGT. This CDR3 contains 14 residues. Trimming took 3 bases from V and 3 from J, leaving 12 bases between them.

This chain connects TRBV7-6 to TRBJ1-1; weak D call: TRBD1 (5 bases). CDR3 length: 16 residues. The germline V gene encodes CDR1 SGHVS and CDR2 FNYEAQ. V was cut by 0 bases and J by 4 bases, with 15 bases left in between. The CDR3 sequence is CASSLADRDWATEAFF. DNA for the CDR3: TGTGCCAGCAGCTTAGCAGACCGGGACTGGGCCACTGAAGCTTTCTTT.

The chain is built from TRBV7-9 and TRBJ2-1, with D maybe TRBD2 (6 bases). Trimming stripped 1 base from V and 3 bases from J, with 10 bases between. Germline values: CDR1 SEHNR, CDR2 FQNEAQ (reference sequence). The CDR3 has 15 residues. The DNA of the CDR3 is TGTGCCAGCAGCTTAGGGCGGGACGTCTACAATGAGCAGTTCTTC. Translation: CASSLGRDVYNEQFF.

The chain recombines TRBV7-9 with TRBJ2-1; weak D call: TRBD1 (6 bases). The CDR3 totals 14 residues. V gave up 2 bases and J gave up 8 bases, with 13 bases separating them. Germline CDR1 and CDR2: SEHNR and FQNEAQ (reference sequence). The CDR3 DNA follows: TGTGCCAGCAGCTTATCCCTACAGGGTCATGAGCAGTTCTTC. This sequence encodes CASSLSLQGHEQFF.

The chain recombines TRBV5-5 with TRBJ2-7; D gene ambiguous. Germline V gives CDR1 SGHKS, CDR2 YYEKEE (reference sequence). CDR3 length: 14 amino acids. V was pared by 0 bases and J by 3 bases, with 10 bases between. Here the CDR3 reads CASSLGQLGYEQYF. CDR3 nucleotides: TGTGCCAGCAGCTTGGGTCAACTGGGCTACGAGCAGTACTTC.

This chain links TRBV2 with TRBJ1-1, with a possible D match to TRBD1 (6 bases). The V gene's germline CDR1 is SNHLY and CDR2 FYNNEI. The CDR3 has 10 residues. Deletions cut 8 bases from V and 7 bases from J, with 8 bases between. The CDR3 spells CASQTGEAFF. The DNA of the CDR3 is TGTGCCAGCCAGACAGGTGAAGCTTTCTTT.

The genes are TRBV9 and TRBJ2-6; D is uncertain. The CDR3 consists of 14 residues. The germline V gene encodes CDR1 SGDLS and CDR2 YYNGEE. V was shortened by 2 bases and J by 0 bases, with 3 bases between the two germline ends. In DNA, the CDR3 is TGTGCCAGCAGCGTCGACTCTGGGGCCAACGTCCTGACTTTC. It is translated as CASSVDSGANVLTF.

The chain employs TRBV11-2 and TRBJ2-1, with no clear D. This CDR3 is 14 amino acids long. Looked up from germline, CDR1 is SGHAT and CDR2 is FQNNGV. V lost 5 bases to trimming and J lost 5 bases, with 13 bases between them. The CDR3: CASSPLGPNNEQFF. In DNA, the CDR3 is TGTGCCAGCAGCCCACTCGGGCCGAACAATGAGCAGTTCTTC.